Listed here are 22 T cell receptor beta chains from one sample, sequenced in a study of cytomegalovirus exposure and HLA in healthy donors. PCR involved 60 Vbeta and 13 Jbeta primers. Profiling relied on immunoSEQ multiplex PCR, and the TCRdb table lists in-frame clones only, not all of them. The sample comprises fewer than 130,000 clones, 76% of which are singletons, and roughly 13% rests with the top ten. Sequencing was carried out using PBMCs. The receptors originated from a man younger than 40 in good health and CMV-seropositive.

The V and J genes are TRBV4-1 and TRBJ2-7; no definite D call. The end of the DNA is better explained by TRBJ2-5, so the J call may be wrong. The CDR3 spans 14 residues. CDR1 MGHRA and CDR2 YSYEKL come from the germline V gene. The DNA for the CDR3 is TGCGCCAGCAGCCAATACTCGGCCGGGGAGACCCAGTACTTC. It yields the protein CASSQYSAGETQYF.

The rearrangement links TRBV4-2 to TRBJ1-3; D remains unclear. V was trimmed by 5 bases and J by 7 bases, leaving 21 bases between them. CDR3 size: 16 residues. Germline V CDR1 and CDR2: LGHNA, YNFKEQ. The CDR3 DNA reads as TGTGCCAGCAGCTATATAGGCGGGGAAGTAGGGAACACCATATATTTT. Translation gives CASSYIGGEVGNTIYF.

J is TRBJ1-2 and V is TRBV7-9, with D tentatively TRBD1 (5 bases). CDR1 is SEHNR and CDR2 is FQNEAQ in the germline V gene (reference sequence). This CDR3 has 12 amino acids. Trimming shortened V by 7 bases and J by 6 bases, and 12 bases separated the two germline ends. The CDR3 DNA reads as TGTGCCAGCACCGACAGAAAAAATGGCTACACCTTC. Translation: CASTDRKNGYTF.

This chain connects TRBV7-9 to TRBJ1-2, with a possible D match to TRBD1 (5 bases). Per the germline V gene, CDR1 is SEHNR and CDR2 is FQNEAQ (reference sequence). This CDR3 is built from 14 residues. V was pared by 2 bases and J by 3 bases, with 10 bases between. This chain's CDR3 is CASSLLGVDYGYTF. CDR3 DNA sequence: TGTGCCAGCAGCTTACTAGGGGTGGACTATGGCTACACCTTC.

In regard to this clone: One junction end does not reproduce the germline sequence, and a read error may be involved. The sample has other DNA sequences that encode this CDR3 too. The CDR3 here is CASRGQGNNEQFF. CDR3 coding DNA: TGTGCCAGCAGAGGACAGGGAAACAACGAGCAGTTCTTC. The chain employs TRBV4-2 and TRBJ2-1; TRBD1 matches 8 bases. This CDR3 comprises 13 residues. Germline CDR1 is LGHNA and CDR2 is YNFKEQ.

The chain uses TRBV7-9 and TRBJ1-3, with D uncertain. Germline CDR1 is SEHNR and CDR2 is FQNEAQ (reference sequence). The CDR3 sequence is 12 residues long. Trimming pared 5 bases from V and 2 bases from J, leaving 4 bases between. For the CDR3, the DNA is TGTGCCAGCAGCCGAGCTGGAAACACCATATATTTT. This codes for CASSRAGNTIYF.

V gene TRBV5-1 combines with J gene TRBJ2-2, with a weak D call TRBD2 (7 bases). Germline CDR1 reads SGHRS; CDR2 reads YFSETQ. V dropped 4 bases and J dropped 1 base, with 23 bases sitting between them. The length of the CDR3 is 19 residues. CDR3 nucleotides: TGCGCCAGCAGCCGGGACATCACGGGGGGCAGGTGGAACACCGGGGAGCTGTTTTTT. Translating it yields CASSRDITGGRWNTGELFF.

V and J are TRBV13 and TRBJ2-5; TRBD2 matches 11 bases. This CDR3 contains 15 residues. V trimming: 5 bases; J trimming: 5 bases; junction bases outside the gene matches: 7. Germline V gives CDR1 PRHDT, CDR2 FYEKMQ (reference sequence). CDR3 coding DNA: TGTGCCAGCAGCACAACTAGCGGGGGAGGTGAGACCCAGTACTTC. Its translation is CASSTTSGGGETQYF.

In the case of this clone: Since the CDR3 does not end with the conserved phenylalanine or tryptophan, this likely comes from a read error. This chain joins TRBV7-3 and TRBJ1-1; D ambiguous. The CDR3 contains 13 residues. CDR1 and CDR2 (germline): SGHTA, FQGTGA. Trimming removed 4 bases at V and 8 bases at J, with 14 bases between. CDR3 nucleotide sequence: TGTGCCAGCAGCTCGCCCCCCCTAACAGAAGCTTTCCTT. Translated: CASSSPPLTEAFL.

The table lists this clone with a few counts. V usage is TRBV25-1 and J usage is TRBJ1-1, with TRBD1 identical over 9 bases. J gave up 4 bases and V 6 bases, and 6 bases lay outside the gene matches. CDR1 MGHDK and CDR2 SYGVNS come from the germline V gene. The CDR3 totals 14 residues. This chain's CDR3 is CASRDRGWGTEAFF. The CDR3 bases are TGTGCCAGCAGGGACAGGGGCTGGGGCACTGAAGCTTTCTTT.

This clone was detected only once. The CDR3 sequence: CASSEGRWGEETQYF. For the CDR3, the DNA is TGTGCCAGCAGTGAAGGCCGCTGGGGGGAAGAGACCCAGTACTTC. The chain carries TRBV6-1 and TRBJ2-5, with TRBD2 as a possible D gene (6 bases). The CDR3 contains 15 residues. V lost 1 base and J lost 3, with 12 bases in between. CDR1 is MNHNS, CDR2 SASEGT, per germline.

This clone was detected only a few times. This chain links TRBV27 with TRBJ2-2, with a weak D call TRBD2 (6 bases). The V end was cut by 6 bases, the J end by 6 bases, with 11 bases between. The CDR3 sequence is 13 residues long. CDR1 is MNHEY, CDR2 SMNVEV, per germline (reference sequence). CDR3 loop: CASSPGGAGELFF. Here the CDR3 DNA reads TGTGCCAGCAGCCCCGGGGGAGCCGGGGAGCTGTTTTTT.

The count of this clone is one. The rearrangement uses TRBV11-2 and TRBJ1-2, with a possible D match to TRBD1 (6 bases). The CDR3 extends over 14 amino acids. V was pared by 3 bases and J by 3 bases, with 11 bases between. Germline assignment: CDR1 SGHAT and CDR2 FQNNGV. CDR3 amino acids: CASSLGGGYYGYTF. The DNA of the CDR3 is TGTGCCAGCAGCTTGGGAGGGGGTTACTATGGCTACACCTTC. The variable domain in full, completed from reference TRBV11-2 and TRBJ1-2, reads EAGVAQSPRYKIIEKRQSVAFWCNPISGHATLYWYQQILGQGPKLLIQFQNNGVVDDSQLPKDRFSAERLKGVDSTLKIQPAKLEDSAVYLCASSLGGGYYGYTFGSGTRLTVV.

The rearrangement uses TRBV7-2 and TRBJ1-2; 9 nucleotides line up with TRBD1. CDR3 length equals 15 residues. V lost 1 base, J lost 2 bases, and 2 bases stayed unmatched. The germline V gene encodes CDR1 SGHTA and CDR2 FQGNSA. The CDR3 DNA is TGTGCCAGCAGCTTAGGCGGGACAGGGAACTATGGCTACACCTTC. It yields the protein CASSLGGTGNYGYTF.

This clone was seen more than once but under ten times. The gene calls are TRBV4-3 and TRBJ2-1; 10 bases agree with TRBD2. The germline gives CDR1 LGHNA, CDR2 YSLEER. V lost 3 bases to trimming and J lost 5 bases; unmatched junction nucleotides: 7. The CDR3 runs to 16 residues. CDR3 sequence (DNA): TGCGCCAGCAGCCAGCAACTAGCGGGGAATAACAATGAGCAGTTCTTC. This sequence encodes CASSQQLAGNNNEQFF.

The rearrangement joins TRBV5-4 to TRBJ2-5; 8 bases are a match to TRBD2. With V trimmed by 1 base and J by 5 bases, 4 bases remained unmatched. CDR3 length equals 14 residues. Germline CDR1 reads SGHNT; CDR2 reads YYREEE (reference sequence). The CDR3 loop is CASSLQTGGETQYF. Written as DNA, the CDR3 is TGTGCCAGCAGCTTGCAGACGGGAGGGGAGACCCAGTACTTC.

The chain has TRBV6-5 and TRBJ2-2; 7 bases line up with TRBD1. CDR3 length: 14 residues. J was trimmed by 4 bases and V by 8 bases; bases with no gene match: 7. Germline V gives CDR1 MNHEY, CDR2 SVGAGI. The CDR3: CASQTGVGTGELFF. The CDR3 DNA reads TGTGCCAGCCAAACAGGGGTAGGCACCGGGGAGCTGTTTTTT.

The chain is built from TRBV27 and TRBJ2-6; D remains ambiguous. V was shortened by 4 bases and J by 0 bases, with 10 bases between the two germline ends. The CDR3 runs 16 residues. The germline V gene encodes CDR1 MNHEY and CDR2 SMNVEV (reference sequence). This chain's CDR3 is CASSSTPASGANVLTF. The CDR3 coding sequence is TGTGCCAGCAGTTCTACCCCCGCCTCTGGGGCCAACGTCCTGACTTTC.

This clone has a handful of counts. V is TRBV4-1 and J is TRBJ2-6, with D maybe TRBD2 (6 bases). Per germline, CDR1 MGHRA and CDR2 YSYEKL. This CDR3 contains 18 residues. The V end lost 1 base, the J end lost 1 base, and 14 bases lay between the germline ends. The CDR3 is CASSQVEGLYSGANVLTF. CDR3 nucleotides: TGCGCCAGCAGCCAAGTGGAGGGGCTCTATTCTGGGGCCAACGTCCTGACTTTC.

V gene TRBV5-6 combines with J gene TRBJ2-5; TRBD1 is a possible D gene (5 bases). V shed 1 base and J shed 2 bases, with 6 bases lying between them. The CDR3 has 13 amino acids. Germline loops: CDR1 SGHDT, CDR2 YYEEEE. The CDR3 protein is CASSLNRQETQYF. CDR3 coding DNA: TGTGCCAGCAGCTTGAACAGGCAAGAGACCCAGTACTTC.

This rearrangement joins TRBV30 to TRBJ1-5; TRBD1 is a possible D gene (5 bases). The V end lost 0 bases, the J end lost 7 bases, and 13 bases lay between the germline ends. This CDR3 comprises 14 residues. Germline V CDR1 and CDR2: GTSNPN, SVGIG (reference sequence). CDR3 nucleotides: TGTGCCTGGAGTGTACCCAGGGTAGGCCAGCCCCAGCATTTT. Translated: CAWSVPRVGQPQHF.

The chain has TRBV11-2 and TRBJ2-3; 12 bases map to TRBD2. J lost 2 bases, V lost 6 bases, and 6 bases had no gene match. This CDR3 comprises 16 residues. Per the germline V gene, CDR1 is SGHAT and CDR2 is FQNNGV. In DNA form, the CDR3 reads TGTGCCAGCAGTTACACTAGCGGGGGGTTCACAGATACGCAGTATTTT. This gives the protein CASSYTSGGFTDTQYF.